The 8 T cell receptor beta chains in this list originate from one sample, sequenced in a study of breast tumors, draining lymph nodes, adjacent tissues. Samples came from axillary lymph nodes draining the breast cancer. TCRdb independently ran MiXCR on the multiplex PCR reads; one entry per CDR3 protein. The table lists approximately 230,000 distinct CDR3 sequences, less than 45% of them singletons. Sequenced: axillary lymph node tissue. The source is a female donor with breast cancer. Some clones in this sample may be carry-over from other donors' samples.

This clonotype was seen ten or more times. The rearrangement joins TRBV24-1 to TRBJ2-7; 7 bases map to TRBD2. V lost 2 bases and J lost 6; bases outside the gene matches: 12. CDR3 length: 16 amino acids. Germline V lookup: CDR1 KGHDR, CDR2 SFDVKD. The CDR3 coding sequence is TGTGCCACCAGTGATTCCCGGGAGGCCTTTGTTGGCGAGCAGTACTTC. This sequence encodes CATSDSREAFVGEQYF.

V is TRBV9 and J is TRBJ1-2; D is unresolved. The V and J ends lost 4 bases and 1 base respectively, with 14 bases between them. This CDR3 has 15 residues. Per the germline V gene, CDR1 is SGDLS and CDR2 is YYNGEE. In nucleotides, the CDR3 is TGTGCCAGCAGCCCCCCTCAAGCCATTAACTATGGCTACACCTTC. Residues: CASSPPQAINYGYTF. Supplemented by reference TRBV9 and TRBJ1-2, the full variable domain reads DSGVTQTPKHLITATGQRVTLRCSPRSGDLSVYWYQQSLDQGLQFLIQYYNGEERAKGNILERFSAQQFPDLHSELNLSSLELGDSALYFCASSPPQAINYGYTFGSGTRLTVV.

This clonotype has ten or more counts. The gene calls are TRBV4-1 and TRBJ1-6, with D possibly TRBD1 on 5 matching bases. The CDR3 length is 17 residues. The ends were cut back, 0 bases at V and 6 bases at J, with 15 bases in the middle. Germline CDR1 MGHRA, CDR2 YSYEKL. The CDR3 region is CASSQDRGENRNSPLHF. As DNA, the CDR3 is TGCGCCAGCAGCCAAGATCGGGGGGAGAATCGTAATTCACCCCTCCACTTT.

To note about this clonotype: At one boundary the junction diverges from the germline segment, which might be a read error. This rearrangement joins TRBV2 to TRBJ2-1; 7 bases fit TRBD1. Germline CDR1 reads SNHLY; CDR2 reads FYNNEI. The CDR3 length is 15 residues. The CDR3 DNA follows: TGTACCAGCAGTGTGACAGGGCTTGGGTACAATGAGCAGTTCTTC. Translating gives CTSSVTGLGYNEQFF.

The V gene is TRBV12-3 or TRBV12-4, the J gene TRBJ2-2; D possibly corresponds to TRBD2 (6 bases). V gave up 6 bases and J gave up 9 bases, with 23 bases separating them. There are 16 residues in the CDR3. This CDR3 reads CASRHRRERSSRELFF. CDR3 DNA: TGTGCCAGCAGGCATCGACGGGAGAGGTCTTCCCGGGAGCTGTTTTTT.

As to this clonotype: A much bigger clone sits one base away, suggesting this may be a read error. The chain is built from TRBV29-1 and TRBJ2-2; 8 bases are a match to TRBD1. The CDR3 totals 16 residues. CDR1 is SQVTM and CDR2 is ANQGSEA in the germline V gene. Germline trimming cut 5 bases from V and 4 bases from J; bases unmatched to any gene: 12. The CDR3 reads CSVSMRQTGGTGELFF. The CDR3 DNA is TGCAGCGTTTCAATGCGACAAACAGGGGGCACCGGGGAGCTGTTTTTT.

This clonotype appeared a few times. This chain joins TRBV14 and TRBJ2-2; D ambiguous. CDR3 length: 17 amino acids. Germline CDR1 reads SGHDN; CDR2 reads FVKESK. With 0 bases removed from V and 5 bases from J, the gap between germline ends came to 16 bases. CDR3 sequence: CASSQEMALMGTGELFF. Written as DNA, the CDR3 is TGTGCCAGCAGCCAAGAGATGGCCCTGATGGGGACCGGGGAGCTGTTTTTT.

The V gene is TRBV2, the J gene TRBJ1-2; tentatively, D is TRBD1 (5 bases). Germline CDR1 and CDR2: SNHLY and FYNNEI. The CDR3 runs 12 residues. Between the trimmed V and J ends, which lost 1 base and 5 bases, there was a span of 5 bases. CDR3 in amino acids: CASSEGTYGYTF. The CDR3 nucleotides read TGTGCCAGCAGTGAAGGGACATATGGCTACACCTTC.